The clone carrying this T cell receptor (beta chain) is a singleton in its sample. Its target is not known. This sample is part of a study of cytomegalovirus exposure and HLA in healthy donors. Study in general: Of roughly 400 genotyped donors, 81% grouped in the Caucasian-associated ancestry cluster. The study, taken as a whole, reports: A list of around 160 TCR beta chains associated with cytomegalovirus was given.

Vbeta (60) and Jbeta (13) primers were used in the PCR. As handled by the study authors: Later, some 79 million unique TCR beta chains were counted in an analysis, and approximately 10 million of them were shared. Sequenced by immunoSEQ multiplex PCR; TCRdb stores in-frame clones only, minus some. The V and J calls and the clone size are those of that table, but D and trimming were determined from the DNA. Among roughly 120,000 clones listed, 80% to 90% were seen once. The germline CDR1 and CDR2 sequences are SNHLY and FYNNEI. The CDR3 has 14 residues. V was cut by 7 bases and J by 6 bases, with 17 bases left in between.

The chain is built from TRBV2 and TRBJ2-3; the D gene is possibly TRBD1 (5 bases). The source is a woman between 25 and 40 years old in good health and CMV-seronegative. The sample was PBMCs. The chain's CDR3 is CASTRQIIGDTQYF. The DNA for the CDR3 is TGTGCCAGCACTCGACAGATTATCGGGGATACGCAGTATTTT.